These 8 T cell receptor beta chains came from one sample sequenced in a study of read filtering for tumor transcriptome and immune sequencing. The library was built from roughly 400 ng RNA with molecular barcoded adaptors for alpha/delta and beta/gamma chains. TCRdb independently ran MiXCR on the reads; one entry per CDR3 protein. This sample has about 57,000 distinct CDR3 sequences, with approximately 15% found just once. The sample was a population of CD138-negative cells sorted from bone marrow. The receptors derive from a donor over 35 with multiple myeloma.

This clonotype was detected a few times. The V and J genes are TRBV7-3 and TRBJ2-6; no clear D gene. V lost 8 bases to trimming and J lost 2 bases, with 7 bases between them. Germline V gives CDR1 SGHTA, CDR2 FQGTGA. The CDR3 is 13 residues long. CDR3 in amino acids: CASGRTGANVLTF. The DNA for the CDR3 is TGTGCCAGCGGCCGGACTGGGGCCAACGTCCTGACTTTC.

This clonotype has at least ten counts. The rearrangement joins TRBV18 to TRBJ1-1; maybe TRBD1 (5 bases). The CDR3 length is 15 residues. Germline assignment: CDR1 KGHSH and CDR2 LQKENI. V lost 2 bases, J lost 0 bases, and 10 bases lay in between. The CDR3 DNA sequence: TGTGCCAGCTCACCATCCGTACAGGTGAACACTGAAGCTTTCTTT. Translated, it gives CASSPSVQVNTEAFF.

This clonotype was counted a few times. The chain links TRBV20-1 to TRBJ2-1; TRBD2 aligns across 12 bases. Germline V gene lookup returns CDR1 DFQATT and CDR2 SNEGSKA (reference sequence). Losses at the gene ends were 2 bases for V and 9 bases for J; bases not matched to a gene: 8. The CDR3 totals 15 residues. The CDR3 DNA sequence: TGCAGTGCTAGAAAACGGACTAGCGGGATTGTTGAGCAGTTCTTC. Its translation is CSARKRTSGIVEQFF.

At least ten counts were recorded for this clonotype. The DNA of the CDR3 is TGTGCCAGCAGCCAAAGGTTCACCGGGGAGCTGTTTTTT. It is translated as CASSQRFTGELFF. This sequence joins TRBV14 and TRBJ2-2; D call uncertain. The germline gives CDR1 SGHDN, CDR2 FVKESK. Trimming left V 2 bases short and J 4 bases short, with 5 bases between. CDR3 length equals 13 residues.

Comment on this clonotype: A clone one base away is much larger, so this may be a read error. V and J are TRBV7-9 and TRBJ1-6; D gene unclear. In germline, CDR1 is SEHNR, CDR2 FQNEAQ (reference sequence). The length of the CDR3 is 14 residues. Trimming left V 3 bases short and J 9 bases short, with 12 bases between. The CDR3 sequence: CASSFLERSSPLHF. CDR3 DNA sequence: TGTGCCAGCAGCTTTCTTGAGAGGTCTTCACCCCTCCACTTT.

This clonotype was counted at least ten times. CDR3 nucleotide sequence: TGTGCCAGCAGCCCGAGTACCGGGGAGCTGTTTTTT. Its translation: CASSPSTGELFF. V is TRBV7-9 and J is TRBJ2-2; D not certain. The CDR3 is 12 amino acids. Trimming pared 5 bases from V and 5 bases from J, leaving 6 bases between. Germline V CDR1 and CDR2: SEHNR, FQNEAQ (reference sequence).

The table lists this clonotype with many counts. The V call is TRBV4-1, the J call TRBJ2-2; TRBD2 matches at 14 bases. V was clipped by 0 bases and J by 6 bases; unmatched bases: 9. CDR3 size: 19 residues. Germline CDR1 is MGHRA and CDR2 is YSYEKL. CDR3 region: CASSQDRWGTSGRAGELFF. The CDR3 bases are TGCGCCAGCAGCCAAGATCGTTGGGGGACTAGCGGGAGAGCCGGGGAGCTGTTTTTT.

This clonotype was observed many times. The chain couples TRBV30 to TRBJ2-3; 10 bases map to TRBD2. Germline V lookup: CDR1 GTSNPN, CDR2 SVGIG (reference sequence). J lost 2 bases, V lost 4 bases, and 6 bases had no gene match. The CDR3 is made up of 15 amino acids. CDR3 loop: CAWTSSGRFTDTQYF. The DNA for the CDR3 is TGTGCCTGGACCTCTAGCGGGAGATTCACAGATACGCAGTATTTT. Full variable domain (outside the CDR3, taken from reference TRBV30 and TRBJ2-3): SQTIHQWPATLVQPVGSPLSLECTVEGTSNPNLYWYRQAAGRGLQLLFYSVGIGQISSEVPQNLSASRPQDRQFILSSKKLLLSDSGFYLCAWTSSGRFTDTQYFGPGTRLTVL.